This T cell receptor (beta chain) appears in the sequencing data of a study of cytomegalovirus exposure and HLA in healthy donors. About the research overall: A preliminary data release comprised 80 million or so unique TCRs obtained from HLA-typed donors. General study points: Using the classifier, cytomegalovirus status was reportedly diagnosed with high specificity and sensitivity.

This PCR relied on a set of 60 Vbeta primers and 13 Jbeta primers. Produced via immunoSEQ multiplex PCR; TCRdb's table is partial and in-frame only. The table lists under 200,000 clones, over 60% of them singletons. Trimming removed 1 base at V and 7 bases at J, with 8 bases between. In germline, CDR1 is MNHNS, CDR2 SASEGT. This CDR3 region has 14 residues. Note on this clone: Its antigen is not known.

This rearrangement joins TRBV6-1 to TRBJ1-6, with D maybe TRBD1 (6 bases). The clonotype originates from a man aged 45-60 years in good health and CMV-seropositive. The sample consisted of PBMCs. The CDR3 coding sequence is TGTGCCAGCAGTGAAGGGGACACCAATTCACCCCTCCACTTT. The encoded protein is CASSEGDTNSPLHF.